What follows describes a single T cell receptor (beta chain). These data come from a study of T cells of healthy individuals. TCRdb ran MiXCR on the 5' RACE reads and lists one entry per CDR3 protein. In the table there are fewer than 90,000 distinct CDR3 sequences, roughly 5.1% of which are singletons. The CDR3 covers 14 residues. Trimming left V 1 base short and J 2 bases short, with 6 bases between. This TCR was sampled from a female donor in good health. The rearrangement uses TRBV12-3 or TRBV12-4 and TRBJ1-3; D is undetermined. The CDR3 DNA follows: TGTGCCAGCAGTTTAGAGGGTACTGGAAACACCATATATTTT. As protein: CASSLEGTGNTIYF.